The 6 T cell receptor beta chains below were found in one sample sequenced in a study of OX40 agonist ivuxolimab in advanced cancers. TCRdb keeps only in-frame clones here, not all; method: immunoSEQ multiplex PCR. The sample lists about 54,000 clones, roughly 91% occurring once. The starting material was CD4+ or CD8+ T cells sorted from blood, obtained in a trial of the OX40 agonist ivuxolimab. The receptor set was obtained from an adult with an advanced solid tumor such as melanoma, head and neck, liver or kidney cancer.

CDR3 nucleotides: TGTGCCAGCAGCCCTCAGGTGAGCGGGGTCCTCAATGAGCAGTTCTTC. It yields the protein CASSPQVSGVLNEQFF. The chain combines TRBV9 with TRBJ2-1, with 7 bases matching TRBD2. The CDR3 covers 16 residues. With 4 bases clipped from V and 6 bases from J, the junction kept 13 bases outside the gene matches. Germline assignment: CDR1 SGDLS and CDR2 YYNGEE.

The gene calls are TRBV28 and TRBJ2-1; 11 bases line up with TRBD1. Germline CDR1 MDHEN, CDR2 SYDVKM. V lost 4 bases and J lost 7; bases outside the gene matches: 3. The CDR3 length is 14 residues. CDR3 protein: CASSWDRGTNEQFF. CDR3 coding DNA: TGTGCCAGCAGTTGGGACAGGGGGACAAATGAGCAGTTCTTC.

This clone was seen only once. The chain combines TRBV5-5 with TRBJ2-5, with 10 bases identical to TRBD1. V lost 4 bases to trimming and J lost 1 base; unmatched junction nucleotides: 4. Germline assignment: CDR1 SGHKS and CDR2 YYEKEE (reference sequence). The CDR3 is 15 residues long. DNA of the CDR3: TGTGCCAGCAGCCGGGACAGGGGATTCCAAGAGACCCAGTACTTC. This encodes CASSRDRGFQETQYF.

The J gene is TRBJ2-1, the V gene TRBV5-8; no clear D gene. This CDR3 region has 16 residues. Trimming pared 3 bases from V and 0 bases from J, leaving 13 bases between. Germline-derived CDR1 and CDR2 are SGHTS and YDEGEE. The CDR3 nucleotides read TGTGCCAGCAGCTCCACCGACGGTAGCTCCTACAATGAGCAGTTCTTC. Protein product: CASSSTDGSSYNEQFF.

This rearrangement joins TRBV6-5 to TRBJ2-5; D may be TRBD1 (5 bases). The CDR3 totals 14 residues. With 2 bases removed from V and 5 bases from J, the gap between germline ends came to 12 bases. The germline V gene has CDR1 MNHEY and CDR2 SVGAGI. This CDR3 reads CASSYVDRKETQYF. DNA of the CDR3: TGTGCCAGCAGTTACGTTGACAGAAAGGAGACCCAGTACTTC.

This clone was picked up one time. The V call is TRBV5-1, the J call TRBJ2-5; 8 nucleotides line up with TRBD1. The CDR3 totals 15 residues. Trimming took 4 bases from V and 2 from J; bases not matched to a gene: 7. Germline assignment: CDR1 SGHRS and CDR2 YFSETQ. The CDR3 is CASSPQRTGQETQYF. As DNA, the CDR3 is TGCGCCAGCAGCCCACAACGGACAGGGCAAGAGACCCAGTACTTC.